A single sample gave rise to the 5 T cell receptor beta chains below, sequenced in a study of identifying expanded T cells in peripheral blood. The table came from immunoSEQ multiplex PCR; TCRdb's copy has only in-frame clones and leaves some out. The table includes around 120,000 clones, 70% to 90% detected once. The sequencing input was blood. The receptors come from a person between 18 and 75 years old in good health.

The rearrangement uses TRBV11-3 and TRBJ2-2; D may be TRBD2 (6 bases). CDR1 SGHNT and CDR2 YENEEA come from the germline V gene. The V and J ends lost 2 bases and 7 bases respectively, with 11 bases between them. The CDR3 contains 14 residues. CDR3 residues: CASSLTAGSGELFF. The CDR3 DNA reads TGTGCCAGCAGCTTAACGGCCGGGAGCGGGGAGCTGTTTTTT.

The chain couples TRBV18 to TRBJ2-7, with 8 bases matching TRBD2. This CDR3 is 15 amino acids long. Per germline, CDR1 KGHSH and CDR2 LQKENI. The V and J ends lost 3 bases and 2 bases, in that order; junction bases with no gene match: 6. DNA of the CDR3: TGTGCCAGCTCACCGCAGCGGCGGGGGGCCTACGAGCAGTACTTC. Translating it yields CASSPQRRGAYEQYF.

The rearrangement links TRBV7-9 to TRBJ1-2; D call uncertain. The ends were cut back, 1 base at V and 7 bases at J, with 10 bases in the middle. CDR1 is SEHNR and CDR2 is FQNEAQ in the germline V gene (reference sequence). There are 13 residues in the CDR3. Here the CDR3 DNA reads TGTGCCAGCAGCTTAGACGGGGATGGTGGCTACACCTTC. It encodes CASSLDGDGGYTF.

Here the CDR3 reads CASSLMRGARAEAFF. As DNA, the CDR3 is TGTGCCAGCAGCCTGATGCGAGGGGCGAGGGCTGAAGCTTTCTTT. The J gene is TRBJ1-1, the V gene TRBV7-2; TRBD1 is a possible D gene (5 bases). Per germline, CDR1 SGHTA and CDR2 FQGNSA. The V and J ends lost 5 bases and 6 bases respectively, with 19 bases between them. The CDR3 is 15 amino acids.

The V gene is TRBV2, the J gene TRBJ2-5; 7 bases fit TRBD2. Trimming took 2 bases from V and 0 from J; bases not matched to a gene: 6. The CDR3 totals 16 residues. CDR1 is SNHLY and CDR2 is FYNNEI in the germline V gene. The CDR3 sequence is CASSELGGSDQETQYF. DNA for the CDR3: TGTGCCAGCAGTGAATTGGGCGGGAGTGACCAAGAGACCCAGTACTTC. Variable domain in full (rest from reference TRBV2 and TRBJ2-5): EPEVTQTPSHQVTQMGQEVILRCVPISNHLYFYWYRQILGQKVEFLVSFYNNEISEKSEIFDDQFSVERPDGSNFTLKIRSTKLEDSAMYFCASSELGGSDQETQYFGPGTRLLVL.